This T cell receptor (beta chain) was observed in a study of T cell responses to AZD1222 COVID-19 vaccine. Concerning this clone: Its specificity is unknown.

Study-level points and caveats: Increased Spike-specific TCR breadth and depth were observed after two AZD1222 doses.

The germline CDR1 and CDR2 sequences are ENHRY and SYGVKD. The V gene lost 10 bases and the J gene lost 0 bases, with 13 bases spanning the gap. CDR3 size: 14 residues. Profiling relied on immunoSEQ multiplex PCR, and the TCRdb table lists in-frame clones only, not all of them. The profile shows 250,000 or so clones, roughly 93% of them singletons. The chain joins TRBV10-3 to TRBJ1-5, with no clear D. This sample comprised peripheral blood, obtained on day 0 of AZD1222 vaccination. The receptor's source is an adult in good health. CDR3 protein: CATSGSRSNQPQHF. The CDR3, as DNA: TGTGCCACCTCGGGCAGCCGTAGCAATCAGCCCCAGCATTTT.